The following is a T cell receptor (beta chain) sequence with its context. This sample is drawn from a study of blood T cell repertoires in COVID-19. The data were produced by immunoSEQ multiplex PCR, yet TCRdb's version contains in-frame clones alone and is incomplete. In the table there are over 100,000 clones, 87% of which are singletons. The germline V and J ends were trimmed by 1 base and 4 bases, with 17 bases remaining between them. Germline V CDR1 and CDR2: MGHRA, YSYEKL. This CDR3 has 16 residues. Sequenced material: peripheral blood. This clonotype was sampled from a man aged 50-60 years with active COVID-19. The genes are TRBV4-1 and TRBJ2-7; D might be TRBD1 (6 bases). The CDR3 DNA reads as TGCGCCAGCAGCCAAGCCAGGGCAGGGGTATCTTACGAGCAGTACTTC. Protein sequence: CASSQARAGVSYEQYF.